This is a list of T cell receptor beta chains from one sample in a study of vaccination effects on CD4 cells after COVID-19. Which antigens these TCRs recognize remains unknown. Clones were read by immunoSEQ multiplex PCR, and TCRdb kept only the in-frame ones, dropping some. This sample has about 73,000 clones, with around 79% found just once. The sample here was CD4+ T cells from PBMCs cultured with HCoV-NL63 spike peptides, taken before COVID-19 vaccination. The source is a human donor who received a COVID-19 vaccine. CDR3s include the opening cysteine and the closing phenylalanine or tryptophan. Each record gives: clone size, V gene, J gene, D gene, CDR3 DNA, CDR3 protein. D genes are given only for firm matches. Expanded clones are given a class, and other clones once, few, many or no size at all.

>-|TRBV7-9|TRBJ1-6|-
TGTGCCAGCAGCTTAGACAGGGCTACTTCACCCCTCCACTTT
CASSLDRATSPLHF
>few|TRBV30|TRBJ1-4|-
TGTGCCTGGAGTGTACCAGGGGCTGGAGAAAAACTGTTTTTT
CAWSVPGAGEKLFF
>-|TRBV6-5|TRBJ1-5|-
TGTGCCAGCTTGTGGACCCTAAATAGCAATCAGCCCCAGCATTTT
CASLWTLNSNQPQHF
>few|TRBV7-2|TRBJ2-1|-
TGTGCCAGCAGCTTCGTCCTTAGACGGGACAATGAGCAGTTCTTC
CASSFVLRRDNEQFF
>-|TRBV9|TRBJ1-4|TRBD1
TGTGCCAGCAGCTCAGGAGGGACAGGGGGAGAAAAACTGTTTTTT
CASSSGGTGGEKLFF
>-|TRBV5-1|TRBJ1-6|-
TGCGCCAGCAGCTGGAAAATACAAGAACAAGGAGTGGGGTCACCCCTCCACTTT
CASSWKIQEQGVGSPLHF
>once|TRBV6-5|TRBJ1-1|-
TGTGCCAGCAGTTACGATCATAGGAGATGGACTGAAGCTTTCTTT
CASSYDHRRWTEAFF
>once|TRBV5-1|TRBJ2-2|-
TGCGCCAGCAGTCCAGCGGGTAACACCGGGGAGCTGTTTTTT
CASSPAGNTGELFF
>-|TRBV5-6|TRBJ1-1|-
TGTGCCAGCAGCATGTGGGGGGGACCTTCGAACACTGAAGCTTTCTTT
CASSMWGGPSNTEAFF
>few|TRBV7-2|TRBJ2-2|-
TGTGCCAGCAGCTCCCGACTGGGTCGCGGGGAGCTGTTTTTT
CASSSRLGRGELFF
>-|TRBV19|TRBJ1-2|-
TGTGCCAGTAGGGATTGGACAGCCGAGTATGGCTACACCTTC
CASRDWTAEYGYTF
>-|TRBV19|TRBJ2-2|-
TGTGCCAGTAGTATTCTGGGCACCAACACCGGGGAGCTGTTTTTT
CASSILGTNTGELFF
>-|TRBV4-3|TRBJ1-6|TRBD1
TGCGCCAGCAGCCTTAAAAGGGGGACAGGGGGAGATTCACCCCTCCACTTT
CASSLKRGTGGDSPLHF
>-|TRBV20-1|TRBJ2-3|-
TGCAGTGCTAGTAACTGGCGATCTAGCACAGATACGCAGTATTTT
CSASNWRSSTDTQYF
>-|TRBV5-1|TRBJ2-3|-
TGCGCCAGCAGCTTGGCGCACCTCACAGATACGCAGTATTTT
CASSLAHLTDTQYF
>-|TRBV5-6|TRBJ1-5|TRBD1
TGTGCCAGCAGCCGGACAGGCCACAATCAGCCCCAGCATTTT
CASSRTGHNQPQHF
>-|TRBV7-2|TRBJ2-5|TRBD2
TGTGCCAGCAGTGATACTAGCGGACAAGAGACCCAGTACTTC
CASSDTSGQETQYF
>-|TRBV10-3|TRBJ1-3|-
TGTGCCATCAGTGACCCCAGGGTGCCTGGAAACACCATATATTTT
CAISDPRVPGNTIYF
>-|TRBV2|TRBJ1-5|-
TGTGCCAGCAGTGAATTAGGGGGGGATGGGGTTCAGCCCCAGCATTTT
CASSELGGDGVQPQHF
>-|TRBV9|TRBJ2-1|TRBD2
TGTGCCAGCAGCGTGAGAATAGCGGGATACAATGAGCAGTTCTTC
CASSVRIAGYNEQFF
>-|TRBV25-1|TRBJ2-3|-
TGTGCCAGCAGTGAATGGTGGGGGCTGGATACGCAGTATTTT
CASSEWWGLDTQYF
>-|TRBV7-7|TRBJ1-3|-
TGTGCCAGCAGCTTAGGGGACGCCGACTCTGGAAACACCATATATTTT
CASSLGDADSGNTIYF
>once|TRBV18|TRBJ2-1|TRBD2
TGTGCCAGCTCACCGACTAGCGGGGGGGACAATGAGCAGTTCTTC
CASSPTSGGDNEQFF
>few|TRBV9|TRBJ1-4|-
TGTGCCAGCGCGAGGGGAGAGAATGAAAAACTGTTTTTT
CASARGENEKLFF
>-|TRBV3-1/TRBV3-2|TRBJ2-5|-
TGTGCCAGCAGCCAAGTAAGAGGGTTTCAAGAGACCCAGTACTTC
CASSQVRGFQETQYF
>-|TRBV3-1/TRBV3-2|TRBJ2-2|-
TGTGCCAGCAGCCCTTCGACGCCGCGAGTGAGCGGGGAGCTGTTTTTT
CASSPSTPRVSGELFF
>-|TRBV5-6|TRBJ1-2|-
TGTGCCAGCAGTCCTGGGAGTCTCTGGGGCTACACCTTC
CASSPGSLWGYTF
>-|TRBV27|TRBJ2-6|TRBD1
TGTGCCAGCAGTTTCTACGCGACAGGGACCGCTGGGGCCAACGTCCTGACTTTC
CASSFYATGTAGANVLTF
>-|TRBV4-1|TRBJ2-3|-
TGCGCCAGCAGCCAAGGGAAAATGGCGGGGGCGTCGGATACGCAGTATTTT
CASSQGKMAGASDTQYF
>once|TRBV24-1|TRBJ2-5|TRBD2
TGTGCCACCAGTGATCCGGGACTAGCGGGGAGAGAGACCCAGTACTTC
CATSDPGLAGRETQYF
>-|TRBV3-1/TRBV3-2|TRBJ1-2|-
TGTGCCAGCAGCCAAGGTAAAGAAGGCGGCTACACCTTC
CASSQGKEGGYTF
>-|TRBV30|TRBJ1-2|-
TGTGCCTGGAGAACAGCCTATGGCTACACCTTC
CAWRTAYGYTF
>-|TRBV18|TRBJ1-1|-
TGTGCCAGCTCACCACTTGAGCTGAACACTGAAGCTTTCTTT
CASSPLELNTEAFF
>once|TRBV19|TRBJ1-1|-
TGTGCCAGTAATAGTTTAGGGACGATTACTGAAGCTTTCTTT
CASNSLGTITEAFF
>-|TRBV7-9|TRBJ1-2|TRBD1
TGTGCCAGCAGACAGGAGGGACAGGGCTATGGCTACACCTTC
CASRQEGQGYGYTF
>-|TRBV7-3|TRBJ2-3|TRBD2
TGTGCCAGCAGCTCTCTAGCGGGGGACGATACGCAGTATTTT
CASSSLAGDDTQYF
>-|TRBV5-1|TRBJ2-5|-
TGCGCCAGCAGCTTGACTCATTCTGAGACCCAGTACTTC
CASSLTHSETQYF
>-|TRBV9|TRBJ1-4|-
TGTGCCAGCAGCGTAGGGGAGGGCCTAAGAGAAAAACTGTTTTTT
CASSVGEGLREKLFF
>few|TRBV2|TRBJ2-1|TRBD1
TGTGCCAGCAGGCGAGAAACAGGGGGACACAATGAGCAGTTCTTC
CASRRETGGHNEQFF
>-|TRBV5-1|TRBJ1-2|-
TGCGCCAGCAGCTTGTCGTCCTGGAGGGAGACAAGCTATGGCTACACCTTC
CASSLSSWRETSYGYTF
>-|TRBV6-6|TRBJ2-1|-
TGTGCCAGCAGTCCTCCGGGGCTGTACAATGAGCAGTTCTTC
CASSPPGLYNEQFF
>-|TRBV30|TRBJ2-6|TRBD1
TGTGCCTGGAGCGGACAGGGGGCGGTTGTGGGGGCCAACGTCCTGACTTTC
CAWSGQGAVVGANVLTF
>-|TRBV6-6|TRBJ1-3|TRBD1
TGTGCCAGCAGTTACGGAACAGGGGTAGGAAACACCATATATTTT
CASSYGTGVGNTIYF